This T cell receptor beta chain was documented in a study of control samples from healthy donors and cancer patients (dated by TCRdb to 2020 to 2021). Receptor amplification or capture employed the immunoSEQ multiplex PCR assay. TCRdb provides this immuneACCESS table in a form limited to in-frame rearrangements. Some clones are lacking; in checked studies, under half of them reflect an unresolved V gene, and why the rest are absent is not known. Present in this sample are more than 140,000 clones, 90% to 95% of which were seen just once. The top ten clones comprise around 13% of the sample. Notes on this clone: Its antigen remains undetermined. Per-base quality was not reported, and no clone a single base away is much larger than it.

The germline ends are 7 bases apart after V is trimmed by 1 base and J by 1 base. The germline V gene sets CDR1 to SGHTA and CDR2 to FQGTGA. The CDR3 measures 15 amino acids from cysteine to phenylalanine. CDR3 DNA is the only sequence kept; it has 45 bases, read in frame from the first base. The chain joins TRBV7-3 to TRBJ2-2, with no confident D gene call. This sequence was found in a man aged 40-49 years in good health. Sequenced sample: blood. The DNA is TGTGCCAGCAGCTTAAGGCCCGGGAACACCGGGGAGCTGTTTTTT. Its protein reads: CASSLRPGNTGELFF.